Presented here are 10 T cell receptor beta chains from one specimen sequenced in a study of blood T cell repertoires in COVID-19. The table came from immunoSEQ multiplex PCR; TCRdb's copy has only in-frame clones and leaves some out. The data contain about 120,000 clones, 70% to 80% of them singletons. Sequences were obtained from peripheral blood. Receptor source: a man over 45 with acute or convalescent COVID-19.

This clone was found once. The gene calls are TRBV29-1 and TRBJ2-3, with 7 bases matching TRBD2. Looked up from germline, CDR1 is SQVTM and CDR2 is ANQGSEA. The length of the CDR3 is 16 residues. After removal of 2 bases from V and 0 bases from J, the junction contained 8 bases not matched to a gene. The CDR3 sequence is CSVEKASGPSTDTQYF. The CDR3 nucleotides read TGCAGCGTTGAAAAGGCTAGCGGACCTAGCACAGATACGCAGTATTTT.

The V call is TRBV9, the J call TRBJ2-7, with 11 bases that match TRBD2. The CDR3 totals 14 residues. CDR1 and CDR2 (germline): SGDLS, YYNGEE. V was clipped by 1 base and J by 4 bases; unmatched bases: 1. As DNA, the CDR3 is TGTGCCAGCAGCGTAACTAGCGGGAGTTACGAGCAGTACTTC. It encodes CASSVTSGSYEQYF.

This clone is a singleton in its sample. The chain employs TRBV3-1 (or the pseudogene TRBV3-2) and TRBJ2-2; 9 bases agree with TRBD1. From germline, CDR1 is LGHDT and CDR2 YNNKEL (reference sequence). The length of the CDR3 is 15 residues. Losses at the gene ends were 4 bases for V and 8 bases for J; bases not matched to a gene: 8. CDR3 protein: CASSLIQGAIGELFF. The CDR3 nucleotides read TGTGCCAGCAGCCTTATACAGGGGGCCATTGGGGAGCTGTTTTTT.

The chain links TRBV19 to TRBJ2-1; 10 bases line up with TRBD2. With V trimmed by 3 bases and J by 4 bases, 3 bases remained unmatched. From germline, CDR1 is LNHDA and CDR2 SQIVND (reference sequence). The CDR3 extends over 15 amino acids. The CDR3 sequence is CASSIGTSEYNEQFF. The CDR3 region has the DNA TGTGCCAGTAGTATTGGGACTAGCGAGTACAATGAGCAGTTCTTC. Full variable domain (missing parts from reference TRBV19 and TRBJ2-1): DGGITQSPKYLFRKEGQNVTLSCEQNLNHDAMYWYRQDPGQGLRLIYYSQIVNDFQKGDIAEGYSVSREKKESFPLTVTSAQKNPTAFYLCASSIGTSEYNEQFFGPGTRLTVL.

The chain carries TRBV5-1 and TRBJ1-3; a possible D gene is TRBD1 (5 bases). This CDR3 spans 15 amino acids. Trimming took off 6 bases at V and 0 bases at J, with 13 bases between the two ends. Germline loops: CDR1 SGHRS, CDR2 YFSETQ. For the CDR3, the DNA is TGCGCCAGCACCCTGGGAGGGGTCTCTGGAAACACCATATATTTT. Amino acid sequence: CASTLGGVSGNTIYF.

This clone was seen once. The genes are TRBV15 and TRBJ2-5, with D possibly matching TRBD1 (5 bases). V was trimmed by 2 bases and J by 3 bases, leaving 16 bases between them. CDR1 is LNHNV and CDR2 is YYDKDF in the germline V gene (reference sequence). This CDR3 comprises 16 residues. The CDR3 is CATSRLDRETEETQYF. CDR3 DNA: TGTGCCACCAGCAGACTAGATCGCGAGACAGAAGAGACCCAGTACTTC. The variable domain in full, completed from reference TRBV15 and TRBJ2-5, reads DAMVIQNPRYQVTQFGKPVTLSCSQTLNHNVMYWYQQKSSQAPKLLFHYYDKDFNNEADTPDNFQSRRPNTSFCFLDIRSPGLGDTAMYLCATSRLDRETEETQYFGPGTRLLVL.

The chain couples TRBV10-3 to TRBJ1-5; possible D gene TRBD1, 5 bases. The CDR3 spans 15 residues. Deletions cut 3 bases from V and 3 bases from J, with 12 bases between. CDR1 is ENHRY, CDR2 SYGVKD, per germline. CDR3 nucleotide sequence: TGTGCCATCAGTGACCCCCGACAGATCAATCAGCCCCAGCATTTT. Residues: CAISDPRQINQPQHF.

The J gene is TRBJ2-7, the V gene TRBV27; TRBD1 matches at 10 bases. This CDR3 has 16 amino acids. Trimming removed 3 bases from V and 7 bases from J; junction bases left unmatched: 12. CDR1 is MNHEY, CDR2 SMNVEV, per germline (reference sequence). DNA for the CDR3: TGTGCCAGCAGTTTCAGCCCGGGGACAGGGGCTGGAGAGCAGTACTTC. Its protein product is CASSFSPGTGAGEQYF.

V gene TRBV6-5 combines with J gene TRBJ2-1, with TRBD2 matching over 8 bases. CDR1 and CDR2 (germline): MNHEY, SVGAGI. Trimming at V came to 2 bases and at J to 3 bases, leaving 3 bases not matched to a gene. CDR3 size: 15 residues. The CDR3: CASSYRTSNYNEQFF. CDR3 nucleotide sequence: TGTGCCAGCAGTTACCGGACTAGCAACTACAATGAGCAGTTCTTC.

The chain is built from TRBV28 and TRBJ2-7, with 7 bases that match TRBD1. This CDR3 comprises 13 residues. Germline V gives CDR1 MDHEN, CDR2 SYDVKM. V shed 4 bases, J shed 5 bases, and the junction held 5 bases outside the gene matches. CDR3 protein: CASSSDRVHEQYF. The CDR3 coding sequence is TGTGCCAGCAGTTCCGACAGGGTCCACGAGCAGTACTTC. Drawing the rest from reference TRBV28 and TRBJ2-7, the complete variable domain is DVKVTQSSRYLVKRTGEKVFLECVQDMDHENMFWYRQDPGLGLRLIYFSYDVKMKEKGDIPEGYSVSREKKERFSLILESASTNQTSMYLCASSSDRVHEQYFGPGTRLTVT.